Each of the 26 T cell receptor beta chains below was sequenced from the same sample in a study of early T cells in non-severe SARS-CoV-2 infection (dated by TCRdb to about 2021). Preparation of the library involved 5' RACE. Sequenced using a NextSeq 500. TCRdb trimmed the raw reads at Q25, called clones with MiXCR and kept productive beta chains. When rows share a CDR3 protein, they turn into one entry using the most common DNA and genes. Recorded for this sample are around 29,000 distinct CDR3 sequences; over 4.5% of them occurred a single time. The top ten hold just under 4.5% of the sample. The sequencing input was whole blood. These receptors came from an adult who was a healthcare worker with PCR-confirmed SARS-CoV-2 infection or an uninfected control (not recorded which).

On this clonotype itself: This may arise from a read error, as a much more abundant clone is one base away. The rearrangement links TRBV18 to TRBJ2-1, with D possibly being TRBD2 (6 bases). Germline CDR1 reads KGHSH; CDR2 reads LQKENI. The V end was cut by 5 bases, the J end by 6 bases, with 17 bases between. CDR3 length: 15 residues. CDR3 protein: CASSTGTSGSNEQFF. The CDR3 bases are TGTGCCAGCTCAACCGGGACTTCCGGCTCCAATGAGCAGTTCTTC.

This clonotype has ten or more counts. J is TRBJ2-1 and V is TRBV29-1; D is perhaps TRBD1 or TRBD2 (6 bases each). V lost 0 bases and J 8 bases, leaving 17 bases between the germline ends. From germline, CDR1 is SQVTM and CDR2 ANQGSEA. The length of the CDR3 is 15 residues. CDR3: CSVEERPGAQDEQFF. CDR3 nucleotides: TGCAGCGTTGAAGAAAGGCCGGGGGCGCAGGATGAGCAGTTCTTC.

This clonotype was found many times. This chain uses TRBV20-1 with TRBJ2-2; 8 nucleotides match TRBD1. Trimming took 4 bases from V and 5 from J; bases not matched to a gene: 3. Per germline, CDR1 DFQATT and CDR2 SNEGSKA (reference sequence). The CDR3 length is 13 residues. The CDR3 here is CSANRGWTGELFF. The DNA for the CDR3 is TGCAGTGCTAACAGGGGGTGGACCGGGGAGCTGTTTTTT.

This clonotype was recorded at least ten times. J is TRBJ2-3 and V is TRBV20-1; D call uncertain. The CDR3 runs 13 residues. The ends were cut back, 7 bases at V and 0 bases at J, with 11 bases in the middle. Germline CDR1 and CDR2: DFQATT and SNEGSKA (reference sequence). The CDR3 region is CSVDGRSTDTQYF. The CDR3 DNA is TGCAGTGTTGATGGAAGAAGCACAGATACGCAGTATTTT.

This clonotype has a count of ten or more. This sequence joins TRBV5-1 and TRBJ2-5, with 7 bases identical to TRBD2. The CDR3 covers 14 residues. CDR1 SGHRS and CDR2 YFSETQ come from the germline V gene. J gave up 1 base and V 3 bases, and 3 bases lay outside the gene matches. In DNA, the CDR3 is TGCGCCAGCAGCTCCGGACTAGTCCAAGAGACCCAGTACTTC. Translated, it gives CASSSGLVQETQYF.

This clonotype was detected many times. DNA of the CDR3: TGCGCCAGCAGCCCGCTGGGTACAGGCACAGAGACCCAGTACTTC. Encoded protein: CASSPLGTGTETQYF. This chain links TRBV4-3 with TRBJ2-5; D may be TRBD1 (5 bases). CDR3 length equals 15 residues. Trimming removed 4 bases at V and 4 bases at J, with 16 bases between. Germline values: CDR1 LGHNA, CDR2 YSLEER.

The rearrangement links TRBV28 to TRBJ1-4; D remains unclear. The CDR3 has 16 amino acids. Trimming took 2 bases from V and 0 from J, leaving 10 bases between them. Germline CDR1 reads MDHEN; CDR2 reads SYDVKM. CDR3 amino acids: CASSLARIATNEKLFF. The CDR3 DNA reads as TGTGCCAGCAGTTTAGCCAGGATTGCAACTAATGAAAAACTGTTTTTT.

The sample holds many counts of this clonotype. This chain joins TRBV29-1 and TRBJ2-2, with D perhaps TRBD2 (6 bases). CDR1 is SQVTM and CDR2 is ANQGSEA in the germline V gene. This CDR3 has 14 amino acids. V shed 5 bases and J shed 5 bases, with 15 bases lying between them. The chain's CDR3 is CSVREDGRTGELFF. DNA for the CDR3: TGCAGCGTTAGGGAGGACGGGCGGACCGGGGAGCTGTTTTTT.

This clonotype was counted at least ten times. V gene TRBV5-4 combines with J gene TRBJ2-5; TRBD2 matches 15 bases. Looked up from germline, CDR1 is SGHNT and CDR2 is YYREEE (reference sequence). CDR3 length: 17 residues. The V and J ends lost 4 bases and 4 bases, in that order; junction bases with no gene match: 8. DNA of the CDR3: TGTGCCAGCAGCACAGGGACTAGCGGGAGGAGAGGAGAGACCCAGTACTTC. This sequence encodes CASSTGTSGRRGETQYF.

The table lists this clonotype with many counts. This chain links TRBV7-7 with TRBJ2-1; D ambiguous. The germline V gene has CDR1 SSHAT and CDR2 FNYEAQ (reference sequence). There are 14 residues in the CDR3. With 0 bases removed from V and 7 bases from J, the gap between germline ends came to 10 bases. The DNA of the CDR3 is TGTGCCAGCAGCTTAGCGGGCGGTGGGAATGAGCAGTTCTTC. As protein: CASSLAGGGNEQFF.

This clonotype is judged medium-sized. The V and J genes are TRBV7-2 and TRBJ2-7; TRBD2 is a possible D gene (5 bases). V was clipped by 1 base and J by 3 bases, with 13 bases between them. CDR1 and CDR2 from the germline V gene are SGHTA and FQGNSA. There are 15 residues in the CDR3. DNA for the CDR3: TGTGCCAGCAGCTTAGAGGCAGCTAGCCACTACGAGCAGTACTTC. This encodes CASSLEAASHYEQYF.

This clonotype was observed at least ten times. This chain links TRBV12-3 or TRBV12-4 with TRBJ1-2; D is ambiguous. Trimming removed 2 bases at V and 4 bases at J, with 11 bases between. This CDR3 is 14 amino acids long. The CDR3 coding sequence is TGTGCCAGCAGTTTATACGGCAGCAGCTATGGCTACACCTTC. Its protein is CASSLYGSSYGYTF.

This clonotype came up many times. The chain uses TRBV6-2 or TRBV6-3 and TRBJ2-3; D may be TRBD1 or TRBD2 (6 bases each). The germline V gene has CDR1 MNHEY and CDR2 SVGEGT. V was cut by 2 bases and J by 7 bases, with 13 bases left in between. This CDR3 has 14 residues. The CDR3 loop reads CASSYRPGANTQYF. In nucleotides, the CDR3 is TGTGCCAGCAGTTACCGTCCGGGGGCGAATACGCAGTATTTT.

This clonotype was seen many times. This sequence joins TRBV4-2 and TRBJ2-3; 12 bases fit TRBD2. CDR3 size: 16 residues. Germline V gene data show CDR1 as LGHNA and CDR2 as YNFKEQ. V shed 1 base, J shed 5 bases, and the junction held 4 bases outside the gene matches. The CDR3 region is CASSQGLAGVLDTQYF. CDR3 sequence (DNA): TGTGCCAGCAGCCAAGGACTAGCGGGAGTGTTAGATACGCAGTATTTT.

The sample holds many counts of this clonotype. The chain joins TRBV3-1 to TRBJ2-7, with 8 bases aligning to TRBD1. This CDR3 is 17 amino acids long. CDR1 is LGHDT and CDR2 is YNNKEL in the germline V gene (reference sequence). The V segment lost 0 bases and the J segment 4 bases; nucleotides outside the gene matches: 11. For the CDR3, the DNA is TGTGCCAGCAGCCAAGATCTCCTCCGACAGGGGAGGTACGAGCAGTACTTC. Protein: CASSQDLLRQGRYEQYF.

CDR3 sequence (DNA): TGTGCCAGCAGCTTTGGACAGAGCTATGGCTACACCTTC. It yields the protein CASSFGQSYGYTF. This chain joins TRBV7-9 and TRBJ1-2, with D perhaps TRBD1 (6 bases). CDR3 length equals 13 residues. V lost 3 bases, J lost 4 bases, and 9 bases lay in between. The germline V gene encodes CDR1 SEHNR and CDR2 FQNEAQ (reference sequence).

This chain connects TRBV20-1 to TRBJ2-3, with D tentatively TRBD1 or TRBD2 (5 bases each). Trimming took off 6 bases at V and 1 base at J, with 11 bases between the two ends. Germline CDR1 and CDR2: DFQATT and SNEGSKA (reference sequence). The CDR3 has 13 residues. As DNA, the CDR3 is TGCAGTGCCAGGCTGGGGGGCACAGATACGCAGTATTTT. Its translation is CSARLGGTDTQYF.

This clonotype was seen ten or more times. The genes are TRBV11-3 and TRBJ2-4; D perhaps matches TRBD2 (6 bases). Germline CDR1 and CDR2: SGHNT and YENEEA. The V gene lost 5 bases and the J gene lost 2 bases, with 13 bases spanning the gap. The CDR3 runs to 15 residues. CDR3 coding DNA: TGTGCCAGCAGCCCGAGCGCGGGGCCCAAAAACATTCAGTACTTC. Translating gives CASSPSAGPKNIQYF. Full variable domain (outside the CDR3, taken from reference TRBV11-3 and TRBJ2-4): EAGVVQSPRYKIIEKKQPVAFWCNPISGHNTLYWYLQNLGQGPELLIRYENEEAVDDSQLPKDRFSAERLKGVDSTLKIQPAELGDSAVYLCASSPSAGPKNIQYFGAGTRLSVL.

This clonotype was found a few times. The chain is built from TRBV24-1 and TRBJ2-1; D is uncertain. The ends were cut back, 7 bases at V and 6 bases at J, with 6 bases in the middle. This CDR3 has 11 amino acids. The V gene's germline CDR1 is KGHDR and CDR2 SFDVKD. The CDR3 loop reads CATSDSNEQFF. CDR3 nucleotides: TGTGCCACCAGCGACTCCAATGAGCAGTTCTTC.

This clonotype was seen ten or more times. This chain uses TRBV4-1 with TRBJ2-1; TRBD2 might be the D (6 bases). The CDR3 has 17 amino acids. Between the trimmed V and J ends, which lost 6 bases and 4 bases, there was a span of 22 bases. Germline CDR1 MGHRA, CDR2 YSYEKL. The CDR3 coding sequence is TGCGCCAGCAGTCCTGGTGCGTTCGGGGGATTGTACAATGAGCAGTTCTTC. Translation gives CASSPGAFGGLYNEQFF.

This chain joins TRBV18 and TRBJ1-5, with D hard to call. The germline gives CDR1 KGHSH, CDR2 LQKENI. V lost 0 bases and J lost 2, with 5 bases in between. The CDR3 sequence is 14 residues long. Here the CDR3 reads CASSPPAGNQPQHF. The CDR3 nucleotides are TGTGCCAGCTCACCACCCGCGGGCAATCAGCCCCAGCATTTT.

This clonotype was seen a handful of times. The V call is TRBV28, the J call TRBJ2-5, with 11 bases aligning to TRBD2. CDR1 is MDHEN, CDR2 SYDVKM, per germline. This CDR3 region has 15 residues. The ends lost 5 bases at V and 2 bases at J; junction bases unmatched: 4. As DNA, the CDR3 is TGTGCCAGCAGTCAACTAGCGGGAGTACAAGAGACCCAGTACTTC. It yields the protein CASSQLAGVQETQYF.

In the case of this clonotype: Given a much more abundant clone one base away, this may be a read error. The CDR3 here is CASSLCWQSEAFF. DNA of the CDR3: TGTGCCAGCAGTTTATGCTGGCAGTCCGAAGCTTTCTTT. The chain combines TRBV12-3 or TRBV12-4 with TRBJ1-1; D is unresolved. This CDR3 is built from 13 residues. V dropped 2 bases and J dropped 8 bases, with 12 bases sitting between them.

In its sample, this clonotype was seen many times. The chain joins TRBV28 to TRBJ2-1, with D uncertain. The CDR3 contains 12 residues. Deletions cut 6 bases from V and 6 bases from J, with 9 bases between. Germline CDR1 is MDHEN and CDR2 is SYDVKM. For the CDR3, the DNA is TGTGCCAGCAGCCCCACTTCCAATGAGCAGTTCTTC. Residues: CASSPTSNEQFF.

This clonotype was recorded at least ten times. V and J are TRBV29-1 and TRBJ1-2, with 7 bases matching TRBD1. CDR3 size: 11 residues. J was trimmed by 8 bases and V by 7 bases; bases with no gene match: 7. CDR1 and CDR2 from the germline V gene are SQVTM and ANQGSEA. CDR3 in DNA: TGCAGCGGTACAGGGGTTGGCGGCTACACCTTC. Protein sequence: CSGTGVGGYTF. The full variable domain, with the rest looked up from reference TRBV29-1 and TRBJ1-2, is SAVISQKPSRDICQRGTSLTIQCQVDSQVTMMFWYRQQPGQSLTLIATANQGSEATYESGFVIDKFPISRPNLTFSTLTVSNMSPEDSSIYLCSGTGVGGYTFGSGTRLTVV.

This clonotype has ten or more counts. The rearrangement joins TRBV7-8 to TRBJ2-4; 7 positions agree with TRBD1. The length of the CDR3 is 16 residues. The ends lost 5 bases at V and 8 bases at J; junction bases unmatched: 15. Germline V gene lookup returns CDR1 SGHVS and CDR2 FQNEAQ. As DNA, the CDR3 is TGTGCCAGCAGCCCACACCGTGGGACAGCAAAGGACATTCAGTACTTC. This gives the protein CASSPHRGTAKDIQYF.